A selection of T cell receptor beta chains follows, all from one sample in a study of cytomegalovirus exposure and HLA in healthy donors. The table came from immunoSEQ multiplex PCR; TCRdb's copy has only in-frame clones and leaves some out. The table records some 120,000 clones, 81% of them present only once. The sequencing input was PBMCs. These receptors were taken from a woman in her 40s in good health and CMV-seronegative. CDR3s leave out the opening cysteine and the closing phenylalanine or tryptophan. D genes are given only for firm matches.

j_gene: TRBJ1-1; d_gene: -; v_gene: TRBV5-5; CDR3aa: ASSPDSLGVRAF
j_gene: TRBJ2-3; d_gene: -; v_gene: TRBV10-2; CDR3aa: ASSDPGLDTQY
j_gene: TRBJ1-3; d_gene: -; v_gene: TRBV7-2; CDR3aa: ASSFQYDSGNTIY
j_gene: TRBJ2-1; d_gene: TRBD1; v_gene: TRBV7-2; CDR3aa: ASSPDRAVNEQF
j_gene: TRBJ2-3; d_gene: -; v_gene: TRBV18; CDR3aa: ASSPTSNTDTQY
j_gene: TRBJ2-7; d_gene: -; v_gene: TRBV7-9; CDR3aa: ASSPPLARFKQY
j_gene: TRBJ1-5; d_gene: -; v_gene: TRBV21-1; CDR3aa: ASSPREPQH
j_gene: -; d_gene: TRBD1; v_gene: TRBV5-1; CDR3aa: ASSLGQGAYEQY
j_gene: TRBJ1-2; d_gene: TRBD1; v_gene: TRBV29-1; CDR3aa: SVEGLGQAASFYYGYT
j_gene: TRBJ1-2; d_gene: -; v_gene: TRBV29-1; CDR3aa: SVERGGTLGYT
j_gene: TRBJ2-1; d_gene: TRBD2; v_gene: TRBV9; CDR3aa: ASSPRLAGGNEQF
j_gene: TRBJ2-5; d_gene: -; v_gene: TRBV6-1; CDR3aa: ASGDSGGQETQY
j_gene: TRBJ1-1; d_gene: -; v_gene: TRBV9; CDR3aa: ASSSRPRGLNTEAF
j_gene: TRBJ1-2; d_gene: -; v_gene: TRBV4-1; CDR3aa: ASSLGQLNYGYT
j_gene: TRBJ2-7; d_gene: TRBD1; v_gene: TRBV7-6; CDR3aa: ASSHGTESSYEQY
j_gene: TRBJ1-2; d_gene: -; v_gene: TRBV28; CDR3aa: ASSLFTGNYGYT
j_gene: -; d_gene: -; v_gene: TRBV15; CDR3aa: ATSREGIRYEQY